This T cell receptor (beta chain) is from a study of blood T cell repertoires in COVID-19. Study information: The analysed material was cDNA or gDNA that came from T cells, B-cell-depleted T cells, or PBMCs.

Generated by immunoSEQ multiplex PCR, the TCRdb table keeps only in-frame clones and is missing some. The sample consists of 250,000 to 350,000 clones, roughly 91% of them appearing once. The germline V gene encodes CDR1 MNHEY and CDR2 SVGAGI. The CDR3 spans 12 residues. Trimming shortened V by 5 bases and J by 6 bases, and 11 bases separated the two germline ends. Sequences were obtained from peripheral blood. The TCR comes from a man aged 30 to 45 with acute or convalescent COVID-19. The genes are TRBV6-5 and TRBJ2-7; D might be TRBD1 (5 bases). The DNA for the CDR3 is TGTGCCAGCAGTCAGGGAATAGTCGAGCAGTACTTC. Its protein is CASSQGIVEQYF.